The present entry profiles one T cell receptor beta chain with its context. Its antigen is not known. The repertoire was sequenced with immunoSEQ multiplex PCR; TCRdb's copy has only in-frame clones and lacks some. The sample lists roughly 130,000 clones, around 94% occurring once. This record belongs to a study of T cell responses to AZD1222 COVID-19 vaccine. Overall study: Pooling of second doses given at about 4 or about 12 weeks was done.

Points from the study as a whole: Rises in breadth and depth of Spike-specific TCRs came after two AZD1222 doses. Reportedly, nearly half of unique spike TCRs recognized epitopes outside B.1.351/B.1.1.7 mutations. Seropositive at baseline were only a handful of AZD1222 recipients.

CDR1 is DFQATT and CDR2 is SNEGSKA in the germline V gene (reference sequence). Trimming stripped 2 bases from V and 4 bases from J, with 6 bases between. The CDR3 extends over 11 amino acids. The sample in question was peripheral blood, obtained on day 0 of AZD1222 vaccination. The chain carries TRBV20-1 and TRBJ2-7; D gene ambiguous. The sequence derives from an adult in good health. This chain's CDR3 is CSARQAYEQYF. CDR3 sequence (DNA): TGCAGTGCTAGACAGGCTTACGAGCAGTACTTC.